This T cell receptor beta chain was found in a study of shared clonotypes between healthy human individuals. The CDR3 has 15 residues. With 8 bases clipped from V and 4 bases from J, the junction kept 11 bases outside the gene matches. Looked up from germline, CDR1 is GTSNPN and CDR2 is SVGIG (reference sequence). Sequencing used immunoSEQ multiplex PCR; TCRdb keeps in-frame clones, though not all of them. The sample contains 400,000 or so clones, roughly 96% of which appear only once. The V and J genes are TRBV30 and TRBJ1-2, with 12 bases identical to TRBD1. The TCR sequence derives from a man aged 30-40 years in good health. The sequenced sample was memory CD8+ T cells sorted from blood. The subset is: CD45RO+ cells pooled with CCR7-negative TemRA cells. In nucleotides, the CDR3 is TGTGCCCGAAGCACCGGGACAGGGGGCGGCTATGGCTACACCTTC. Encoded protein: CARSTGTGGGYGYTF.